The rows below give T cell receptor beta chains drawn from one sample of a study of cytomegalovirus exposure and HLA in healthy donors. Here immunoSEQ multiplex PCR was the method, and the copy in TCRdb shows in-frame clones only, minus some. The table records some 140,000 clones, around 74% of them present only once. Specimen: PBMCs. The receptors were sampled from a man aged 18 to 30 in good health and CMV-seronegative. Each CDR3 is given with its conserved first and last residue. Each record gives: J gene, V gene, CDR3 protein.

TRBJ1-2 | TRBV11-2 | CASSDLLDNWGVWGYTF
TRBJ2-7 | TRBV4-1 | CASSQGLNYEQYF
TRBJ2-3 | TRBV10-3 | CAIRAPGGLDTQYF
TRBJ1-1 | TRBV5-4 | CASSFQGGREAFF
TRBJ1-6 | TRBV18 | CASSPSRSSYNSPLHF
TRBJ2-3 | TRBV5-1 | CASSWGGRTGTQYF
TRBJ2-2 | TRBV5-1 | CASSLPGGLTGELFF
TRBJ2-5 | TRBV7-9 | CASSSSGQGGETQYF
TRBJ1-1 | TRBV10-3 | CAIRELAAGTEAFF
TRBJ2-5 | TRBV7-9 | CASSKGLAEGETQYF
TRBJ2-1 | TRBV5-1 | CASSEQGPANEQFF
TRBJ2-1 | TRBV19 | CASSVPGGAGGLSEQFF
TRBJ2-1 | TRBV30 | CAWSVRSGYNEQFF
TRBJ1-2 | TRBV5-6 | CASTIGQGDYGYTF
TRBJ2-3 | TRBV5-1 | CASSLRVASGGPSTDTQYF
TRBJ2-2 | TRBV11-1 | CASSLGTDFTGELFF
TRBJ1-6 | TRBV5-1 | CASSTGTGMGSPLHF
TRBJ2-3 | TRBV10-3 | CAISPPTRDTQYF
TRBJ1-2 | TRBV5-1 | CASSFGGPGAYGYTF
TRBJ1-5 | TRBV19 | CASSATGAGNQPQHF